The 18 T cell receptor beta chains below all came from one sample that was sequenced in a study of cytotoxic CD8 clonotypes in ibrutinib-treated CLL. Clones were sequenced by immunoSEQ multiplex PCR, and TCRdb holds only the in-frame ones, with some missing. Of more than 110,000 clones in the sample, over 75% were seen once. This specimen consisted of PBMCs, obtained after 36 months of ibrutinib treatment. The receptors were sampled from a human donor with chronic lymphocytic leukemia.

The chain couples TRBV28 to TRBJ1-3; possible D gene TRBD1, 6 bases. Germline V gene data show CDR1 as MDHEN and CDR2 as SYDVKM. The CDR3 length is 16 residues. Deletions cut 5 bases from V and 4 bases from J, with 18 bases between. The CDR3 DNA reads as TGTGCCAGCAGTCTTTACCTGGGGCAGGGGGGAAACACCATATATTTT. Translating gives CASSLYLGQGGNTIYF.

The CDR3 bases are TGTGCCAGCAGCTCGACCGGGACAGGGGGTTATGGCTACACCTTC. Amino acid sequence: CASSSTGTGGYGYTF. The V and J genes are TRBV7-3 and TRBJ1-2; 11 bases are a match to TRBD1. Germline CDR1 and CDR2: SGHTA and FQGTGA. The CDR3 covers 15 residues. V lost 4 bases, J lost 5 bases, and 6 bases stayed unmatched. Based on the CDR3 plus reference TRBV7-3 and TRBJ1-2, the full variable domain is GAGVSQTPSNKVTEKGKYVELRCDPISGHTALYWYRQSLGQGPEFLIYFQGTGAADDSGLPNDRFFAVRPEGSVSTLKIQRTERGDSAVYLCASSSTGTGGYGYTFGSGTRLTVV.

This rearrangement joins TRBV6-6 to TRBJ1-2; 7 bases fit TRBD1. The V gene end was trimmed by 2 bases and the J gene end by 8 bases; junction bases not matched to a gene: 8. This CDR3 comprises 14 residues. Germline V gene data show CDR1 as MNHNY and CDR2 as SVGAGI (reference sequence). The CDR3 region is CASSYRETGSGYTF. DNA for the CDR3: TGTGCCAGCAGTTACAGGGAGACAGGGTCGGGCTACACCTTC.

Comments on this clone: In the same sample, other DNA sequences code for this CDR3. The chain combines TRBV7-9 with TRBJ1-1; D is uncertain. Trimming took 2 bases from V and 1 from J, leaving 5 bases between them. Germline V gene sequence: CDR1 SEHNR, CDR2 FQNEAQ (reference sequence). The CDR3 is 13 amino acids. The CDR3 sequence is CASSLRGNTEAFF. The DNA of the CDR3 is TGTGCCAGCAGCTTACGAGGGAACACTGAAGCTTTCTTT. Combining the CDR3 with reference TRBV7-9 and TRBJ1-1 gives the whole variable domain DTGVSQNPRHKITKRGQNVTFRCDPISEHNRLYWYRQTLGQGPEFLTYFQNEAQLEKSRLLSDRFSAERPKGSFSTLEIQRTEQGDSAMYLCASSLRGNTEAFFGQGTRLTVV.

The chain carries TRBV30 and TRBJ1-4, with 7 bases that match TRBD1. This CDR3 comprises 13 residues. With V trimmed by 4 bases and J by 8 bases, 7 bases remained unmatched. Germline V gives CDR1 GTSNPN, CDR2 SVGIG (reference sequence). CDR3 in amino acids: CAWNRQGYEKLFF. CDR3 DNA sequence: TGTGCCTGGAATCGACAGGGTTACGAAAAACTGTTTTTT.

This chain uses TRBV4-1 with TRBJ1-4; D unclear. CDR1 is MGHRA, CDR2 YSYEKL, per germline. This CDR3 contains 15 residues. V was clipped by 1 base and J by 0 bases, with 6 bases between them. Written as DNA, the CDR3 is TGCGCCAGCAGCCAAGGCGTCTCAACTAATGAAAAACTGTTTTTT. Protein sequence: CASSQGVSTNEKLFF.

The chain couples TRBV10-1 to TRBJ2-3; TRBD2 matches at 7 bases. Trimming at V came to 11 bases and at J to 1 base, leaving 18 bases not matched to a gene. Germline CDR1 is WNHNN and CDR2 is SYGVQD (reference sequence). The CDR3 runs to 17 residues. The CDR3 coding sequence is TGCGCCCGCTTGAGCGGGGACCCCCTGATGGGCACAGATACGCAGTATTTT. Encoded protein: CARLSGDPLMGTDTQYF.

This rearrangement joins TRBV29-1 to TRBJ1-5; D not resolved. Germline loops: CDR1 SQVTM, CDR2 ANQGSEA. Trimming shortened V by 4 bases and J by 0 bases, and 10 bases separated the two germline ends. The CDR3 is 14 residues long. CDR3 sequence reads: CSVAADDSNQPQHF. The CDR3 coding sequence is TGCAGCGTTGCGGCAGATGATAGCAATCAGCCCCAGCATTTT.

This clone was seen a single time. The rearrangement links TRBV2 to TRBJ2-3, with D possibly matching TRBD2 (6 bases). CDR3 length equals 15 residues. The germline V gene has CDR1 SNHLY and CDR2 FYNNEI. V lost 5 bases to trimming and J lost 7 bases, with 19 bases between them. CDR3 nucleotide sequence: TGTGCCAGCAGTAGGGGACTGGGCAGAGTAAATACGCAGTATTTT. Its protein is CASSRGLGRVNTQYF.

The chain recombines TRBV7-9 with TRBJ2-5; 7 bases align to TRBD1. Per the germline V gene, CDR1 is SEHNR and CDR2 is FQNEAQ (reference sequence). J gave up 10 bases and V 5 bases, and 10 bases lay outside the gene matches. The CDR3 runs to 13 residues. CDR3 sequence: CASSPGQKGDQYF. In DNA form, the CDR3 reads TGTGCCAGCAGCCCGGGACAGAAAGGGGACCAGTACTTC.

This chain joins TRBV4-1 and TRBJ2-5, with 13 nucleotides matching TRBD2. Losses at the gene ends were 1 base for V and 2 bases for J; bases not matched to a gene: 10. This CDR3 region has 19 residues. The germline CDR1 and CDR2 sequences are MGHRA and YSYEKL. CDR3 sequence reads: CASSQARTSGGPTQETQYF. The CDR3, as DNA: TGCGCCAGCAGCCAAGCTAGGACTAGCGGGGGCCCTACTCAAGAGACCCAGTACTTC.

The chain carries TRBV18 and TRBJ1-1; D is ambiguous. CDR1 and CDR2 (germline): KGHSH, LQKENI. Trimming removed 3 bases at V and 3 bases at J, with 8 bases between. The CDR3 extends over 13 amino acids. CDR3 nucleotide sequence: TGTGCCAGCTCACCCCCTGGGGACACTGAAGCTTTCTTT. This sequence encodes CASSPPGDTEAFF.

This rearrangement joins TRBV5-6 to TRBJ2-7, with D uncertain. Germline loops: CDR1 SGHDT, CDR2 YYEEEE. The CDR3 extends over 12 amino acids. V lost 1 base and J lost 2, with 4 bases in between. CDR3: CASSLFAYEQYF. The CDR3 DNA follows: TGTGCCAGCAGCTTGTTCGCCTACGAGCAGTACTTC.

The chain links TRBV7-9 to TRBJ1-4, with D possibly being TRBD1 (5 bases). Looked up from germline, CDR1 is SEHNR and CDR2 is FQNEAQ (reference sequence). This CDR3 contains 16 residues. Trimming left V 0 bases short and J 7 bases short, with 15 bases between. CDR3 DNA: TGTGCCAGCAGCTTAGCCGAGGGGCGGTCAATTGAAAAACTGTTTTTT. Encoded protein: CASSLAEGRSIEKLFF. The variable domain in full, with the rest retrieved from reference TRBV7-9 and TRBJ1-4, is DTGVSQNPRHKITKRGQNVTFRCDPISEHNRLYWYRQTLGQGPEFLTYFQNEAQLEKSRLLSDRFSAERPKGSFSTLEIQRTEQGDSAMYLCASSLAEGRSIEKLFFGSGTQLSVL.

This clone was detected a few times. The V call is TRBV4-1, the J call TRBJ1-2, with a possible D match to TRBD1 (6 bases). Germline CDR1 reads MGHRA; CDR2 reads YSYEKL. This CDR3 has 15 residues. With 4 bases removed from V and 6 bases from J, the gap between germline ends came to 18 bases. For the CDR3, the DNA is TGCGCCAGCAGCCCGTACTCAGGGACAATAGATGGCTACACCTTC. Protein: CASSPYSGTIDGYTF.

This rearrangement joins TRBV30 to TRBJ1-5; 8 nucleotides align to TRBD1. The junction had 4 bases not matched to a gene; V was cut back by 0 bases and J by 6 bases. There are 14 residues in the CDR3. CDR1 is GTSNPN and CDR2 is SVGIG in the germline V gene (reference sequence). The CDR3 sequence: CAWSVPGGRQPQHF. Here the CDR3 DNA reads TGTGCCTGGAGTGTTCCAGGGGGCCGTCAGCCCCAGCATTTT.

The chain recombines TRBV5-1 with TRBJ2-7, with 9 bases identical to TRBD1. The CDR3 length is 15 residues. Trimming took 2 bases from V and 5 from J; bases not matched to a gene: 8. Per germline, CDR1 SGHRS and CDR2 YFSETQ. The CDR3 bases are TGCGCCAGCAGCTTTACGACAGGGGGAGAAGACGAGCAGTACTTC. Protein: CASSFTTGGEDEQYF.

The chain uses TRBV7-9 and TRBJ2-3, with TRBD2 matching over 11 bases. CDR1 SEHNR and CDR2 FQNEAQ come from the germline V gene (reference sequence). CDR3 size: 19 residues. After removal of 2 bases from V and 2 bases from J, the junction contained 12 bases not matched to a gene. CDR3 sequence (DNA): TGTGCCAGCAGCTTAAGTCTAGCGGGAGGAGTAGGGCTCACAGATACGCAGTATTTT. Amino acids: CASSLSLAGGVGLTDTQYF.